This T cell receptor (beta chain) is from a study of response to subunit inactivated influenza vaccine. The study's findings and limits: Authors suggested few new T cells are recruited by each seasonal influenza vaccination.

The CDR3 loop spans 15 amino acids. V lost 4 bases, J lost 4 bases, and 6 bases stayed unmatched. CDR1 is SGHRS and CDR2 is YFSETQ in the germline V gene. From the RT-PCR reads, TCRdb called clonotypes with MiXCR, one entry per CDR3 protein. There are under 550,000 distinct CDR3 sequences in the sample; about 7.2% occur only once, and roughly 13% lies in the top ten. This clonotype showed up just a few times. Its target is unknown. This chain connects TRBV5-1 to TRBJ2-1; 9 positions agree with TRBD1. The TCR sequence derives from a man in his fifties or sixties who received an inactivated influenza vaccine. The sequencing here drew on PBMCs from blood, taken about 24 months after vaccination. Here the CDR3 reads CASSLGTGRYNEQFF. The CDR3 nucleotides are TGCGCCAGCAGCCTCGGGACAGGGAGGTACAATGAGCAGTTCTTC. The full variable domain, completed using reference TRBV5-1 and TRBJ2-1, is KAGVTQTPRYLIKTRGQQVTLSCSPISGHRSVSWYQQTPGQGLQFLFEYFSETQRNKGNFPGRFSGRQFSNSRSEMNVSTLELGDSALYLCASSLGTGRYNEQFFGPGTRLTVL.